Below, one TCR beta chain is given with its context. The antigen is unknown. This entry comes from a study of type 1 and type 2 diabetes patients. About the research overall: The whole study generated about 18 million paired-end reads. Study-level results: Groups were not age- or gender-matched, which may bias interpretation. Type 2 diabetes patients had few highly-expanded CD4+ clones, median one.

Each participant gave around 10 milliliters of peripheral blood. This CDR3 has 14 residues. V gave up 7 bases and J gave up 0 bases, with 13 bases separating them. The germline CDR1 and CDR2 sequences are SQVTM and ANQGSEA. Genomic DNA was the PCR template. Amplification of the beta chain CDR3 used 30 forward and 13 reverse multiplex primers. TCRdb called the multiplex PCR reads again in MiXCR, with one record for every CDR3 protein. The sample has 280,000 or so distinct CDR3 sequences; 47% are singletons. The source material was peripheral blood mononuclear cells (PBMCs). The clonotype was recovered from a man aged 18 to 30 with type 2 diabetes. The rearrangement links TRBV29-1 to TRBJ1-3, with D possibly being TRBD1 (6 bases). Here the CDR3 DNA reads TGCAGCGCGGCACAGGGCGACTCTGGAAACACCATATATTTT. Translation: CSAAQGDSGNTIYF. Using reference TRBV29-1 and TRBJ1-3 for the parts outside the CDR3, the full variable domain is SAVISQKPSRDICQRGTSLTIQCQVDSQVTMMFWYRQQPGQSLTLIATANQGSEATYESGFVIDKFPISRPNLTFSTLTVSNMSPEDSSIYLCSAAQGDSGNTIYFGEGSWLTVV.